Listed below are T cell receptor beta chains from one sample, sequenced in a study of blood T cell repertoires in COVID-19. TCRdb's copy holds only in-frame clones and misses some; the assay was immunoSEQ multiplex PCR. The sample includes 80,000 or so clones, about 90% of them seen just once. The specimen sequenced was peripheral blood. These receptors all come from a woman in her forties or fifties in a cohort sampled during active COVID-19. The CDR3 runs from the conserved cysteine through the conserved F or W. D genes are given only for firm matches. Clone size appears in some rows only: once, few, many, or a class for an expanded clone.

-,-,TRBJ1-5,TRBV3-1/TRBV3-2,CASSQAGPNQPQHF,TGTGCCAGCAGCCAAGCAGGCCCCAATCAGCCCCAGCATTTT
-,-,TRBJ2-1,TRBV7-9,CASSLLEQEGSSYNEQFF,TGTGCCAGCAGCCTATTAGAACAGGAGGGGTCCTCCTACAATGAGCAGTTCTTC
many,-,TRBJ2-6,TRBV4-1,CASSQDSVGSGANVLTF,TGCGCCAGCAGCCAAGACTCGGTCGGTTCTGGGGCCAACGTCCTGACTTTC
-,TRBD1,TRBJ2-1,TRBV7-2,CASSLGQGAYNEQFF,TGTGCCAGCAGCTTAGGACAGGGCGCCTACAATGAGCAGTTCTTC
-,TRBD2,TRBJ2-2,TRBV6-4,CASSDPAGGGTSGTNTGELFF,TGTGCCAGCAGTGACCCCGCAGGGGGCGGGACTAGCGGGACCAACACCGGGGAGCTGTTTTTT
-,-,TRBJ1-2,TRBV5-4,CASSGQEGLYGYTF,TGTGCCAGCAGCGGCCAGGAGGGGTTGTATGGCTACACCTTC
-,TRBD2,TRBJ2-1,TRBV18,CASSRTSGTSSYNEQFF,TGTGCCAGCTCTCGGACTAGCGGGACTAGCTCCTACAATGAGCAGTTCTTC
-,-,TRBJ2-5,TRBV11-2,CAVGGGQETQYF,TGTGCCGTCGGCGGAGGCCAAGAGACCCAGTACTTC
-,-,TRBJ2-2,TRBV29-1,CSVEGTVPTGELFF,TGCAGCGTTGAAGGGACAGTGCCCACCGGGGAGCTGTTTTTT
-,-,TRBJ1-5,TRBV18,CASSPQSPGVQPQHF,TGTGCCAGCTCACCACAATCGCCGGGGGTTCAGCCCCAGCATTTT
-,-,TRBJ1-3,TRBV9,CASSVGTAGNTIYF,TGTGCCAGCAGCGTAGGGACAGCCGGAAACACCATATATTTT
-,-,TRBJ2-7,TRBV27,CASSFQRGSEQYF,TGTGCCAGCAGTTTCCAGCGAGGATCGGAGCAGTACTTC
-,TRBD1,TRBJ2-4,TRBV5-1,CASSLDRGENIQYF,TGCGCCAGCAGCTTAGACAGGGGCGAGAACATTCAGTACTTC
few,TRBD1,TRBJ1-4,TRBV5-1,CASSSRTGAVATNEKLFF,TGCGCCAGCAGTTCCCGGACAGGGGCGGTTGCAACTAATGAAAAACTGTTTTTT
-,TRBD1,TRBJ1-1,TRBV10-3,CAISGGTGTLDTEAFF,TGTGCCATCAGTGGTGGGACAGGGACCCTGGACACTGAAGCTTTCTTT
-,TRBD2,TRBJ2-3,TRBV30,CAWSVGAGVGDTQYF,TGTGCCTGGAGTGTAGGGGCGGGAGTCGGAGATACGCAGTATTTT
-,-,TRBJ2-1,TRBV9,CASSPRFTSYNEQFF,TGTGCCAGCAGCCCCCGTTTTACTAGCTACAATGAGCAGTTCTTC
-,-,TRBJ2-7,TRBV7-2,CASSLADSSYEQYF,TGTGCCAGCAGCTTGGCGGATTCCTCCTACGAGCAGTACTTC
-,TRBD1,TRBJ2-1,TRBV7-9,CASSFPRQGSPYNEQFF,TGTGCCAGCAGCTTCCCTAGACAGGGAAGCCCCTACAATGAGCAGTTCTTC
-,-,TRBJ1-3,TRBV19,CASSRELSGNTIYF,TGTGCCAGTAGTAGGGAGCTCTCTGGAAACACCATATATTTT
-,-,TRBJ2-2,TRBV19,CASNPSAGLSTGELFF,TGTGCCAGTAACCCTAGCGCCGGTCTGTCCACCGGGGAGCTGTTTTTT
-,-,TRBJ2-2,TRBV4-2,CASSRSISNTGELFF,TGTGCCAGCAGCCGAAGCATATCGAACACCGGGGAGCTGTTTTTT
-,TRBD2,TRBJ2-1,TRBV19,CASRRPSGWGGSNEQFF,TGTGCCAGTAGAAGACCTAGCGGGTGGGGTGGCTCCAATGAGCAGTTCTTC
-,-,TRBJ2-1,TRBV11-3,CASSPGTGIGDNEQFF,TGTGCCAGCAGCCCAGGAACGGGAATTGGGGACAATGAGCAGTTCTTC
once,-,TRBJ1-1,TRBV21-1,CASSVRGIWYTEAFF,TGTGCCAGCAGCGTGAGGGGGATATGGTACACTGAAGCTTTCTTT
-,TRBD2,TRBJ2-3,TRBV7-3,CASSFRLAGVDTQYF,TGTGCCAGCAGCTTTCGACTAGCGGGAGTGGATACGCAGTATTTT
-,TRBD2,TRBJ2-7,TRBV27,CASMGREGTYEQYF,TGTGCCAGCATGGGGCGGGAGGGGACCTACGAGCAGTACTTC
-,-,TRBJ2-1,TRBV10-2,CASSETPGLHNEQFF,TGCGCCAGCAGTGAGACCCCAGGCCTCCACAATGAGCAGTTCTTC
-,-,TRBJ2-7,TRBV28,CASSLVNFEQYF,TGTGCCAGCAGTTTAGTAAACTTCGAGCAGTACTTC